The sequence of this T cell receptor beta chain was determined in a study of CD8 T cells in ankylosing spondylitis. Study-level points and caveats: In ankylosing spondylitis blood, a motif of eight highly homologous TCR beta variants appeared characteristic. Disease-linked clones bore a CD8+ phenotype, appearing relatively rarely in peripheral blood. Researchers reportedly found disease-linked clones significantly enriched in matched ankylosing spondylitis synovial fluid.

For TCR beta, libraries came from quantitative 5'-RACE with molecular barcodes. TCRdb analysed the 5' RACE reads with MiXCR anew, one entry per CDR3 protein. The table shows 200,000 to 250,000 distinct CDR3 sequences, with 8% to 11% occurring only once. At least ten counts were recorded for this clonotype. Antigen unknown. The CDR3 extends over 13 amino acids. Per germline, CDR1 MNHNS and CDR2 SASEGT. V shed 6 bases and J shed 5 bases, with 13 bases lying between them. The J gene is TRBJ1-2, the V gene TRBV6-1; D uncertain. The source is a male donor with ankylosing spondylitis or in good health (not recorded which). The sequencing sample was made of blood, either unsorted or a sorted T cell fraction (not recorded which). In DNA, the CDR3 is TGTGCCAGCAGGGAGACCGGGATATATGGCTACACCTTC. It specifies CASRETGIYGYTF.